This TCR beta chain was profiled in a study of kidney transplant recipient with SARS-CoV-2 infection. Via MiXCR, TCRdb re-called the reads, giving one row per CDR3 protein. The data hold under 250,000 distinct CDR3 sequences, with more than 25% observed a single time. This clonotype has a count of ten or more. Germline V CDR1 and CDR2: SEHNR, FQNEAQ (reference sequence). Trimming left V 1 base short and J 0 bases short, with 19 bases between. There are 18 residues in the CDR3. The sequencing here drew on a blood sample, taken at baseline and on roughly day 110 from a kidney transplant recipient. The rearrangement joins TRBV7-9 to TRBJ2-7; either TRBD1 or TRBD2 may fit D (5 bases each). The source is a male patient between 25 and 39 years old who had COVID-19 and was a kidney transplant recipient. Some T cells may trace back to the graft donor. This CDR3 reads CASSLEGTWRQSSYEQYF. The CDR3 DNA follows: TGTGCCAGCAGCTTAGAGGGGACCTGGCGTCAGAGCTCCTACGAGCAGTACTTC.